The TCR beta chain described here comes from a study of blood T cells in healthy people across ages. PCR was performed a second time for about 7 to 12 cycles using a sample-barcoded 5' primer and a J-beta primer mix. Every cDNA molecule bore a tag from a template-switch adaptor containing 12 random nucleotides. TCRdb passed the 5' RACE reads through MiXCR, listing each CDR3 protein once. The data show over 1,500,000 distinct CDR3 sequences, around half seen once. This clonotype turned up a few times. The germline V and J ends were trimmed by 5 bases and 0 bases, with 14 bases remaining between them. Germline-derived CDR1 and CDR2 are LNHNV and YYDKDF (reference sequence). This CDR3 is 15 amino acids long.

V is TRBV15 and J is TRBJ2-7, with D uncertain. The sample comprised blood. This receptor was identified in a middle-aged woman in good health. CDR3 loop: CATSDLFPTSYEQYF. The CDR3 DNA is TGTGCCACCAGCGATCTCTTCCCTACCTCCTACGAGCAGTACTTC.